Listed below are T cell receptor beta chains from one sample, sequenced in a study of cytomegalovirus exposure and HLA in healthy donors. The table came from immunoSEQ multiplex PCR; TCRdb's copy has only in-frame clones and leaves some out. The sample yields about 180,000 clones, around 80% seen once. The sample taken for sequencing was PBMCs. The origin of the receptors is a man aged 40-49 years in good health and CMV-seronegative. Both conserved end residues are part of each CDR3. D genes are given only for firm matches. Some rows mark clone size as missing; the rest say once, few, many or name a class of expanded clone.

j_gene | v_gene | d_gene | abundance | CDR3nt | CDR3aa
TRBJ2-7 | TRBV27 | TRBD1 | - | TGTGCCAGCAGCAACAGGGGACCCACCTACGAGCAGTACTTC | CASSNRGPTYEQYF
TRBJ1-1 | TRBV4-1 | - | - | TGCGCCAGCAGCCAAGATAACAGGGATAACACTGAAGCTTTCTTT | CASSQDNRDNTEAFF
TRBJ2-1 | TRBV11-3 | - | few | TGTGCCAGCAGCTTAGATCTGGGGGGAAATGAGCAGTTCTTC | CASSLDLGGNEQFF
TRBJ2-1 | TRBV5-3 | TRBD1 | few | TGTGCCAGAAGCCTGAAACCTACAGGGGACGGCTCCTACAATGAGCAGTTCTTC | CARSLKPTGDGSYNEQFF
TRBJ1-2 | TRBV6-5 | - | - | TGTGCCAGCAGTTACGACCTCCGGGACAATTATGGCTACACCTTC | CASSYDLRDNYGYTF
TRBJ2-3 | TRBV18 | - | - | TGTGCCAGCTCACGCGACAGGCCAGGCACAGATACGCAGTATTTT | CASSRDRPGTDTQYF
TRBJ2-5 | TRBV7-2 | TRBD1 | - | TGTGCCAGCAGCCAAAGACAGGGGACCCAAGAGACCCAGTACTTC | CASSQRQGTQETQYF
TRBJ2-2 | TRBV7-3 | TRBD1 | - | TGTGCCAGCAGTTCGGGACAGGGGGCGAACGGGGAGCTGTTTTTT | CASSSGQGANGELFF
TRBJ2-1 | TRBV11-2 | - | - | TGTGCCAGCAGCCTAGAGAGGGTGAATGAGCAGTTCTTC | CASSLERVNEQFF
TRBJ2-3 | TRBV29-1 | - | - | TGCAGCGTTGAGTGGGGAGCAGATACGCAGTATTTT | CSVEWGADTQYF
TRBJ1-3 | TRBV7-9 | - | - | TGTGCCAGCGTATACTCCGGGACACCTGGAAACACCATATATTTT | CASVYSGTPGNTIYF
TRBJ2-5 | TRBV7-9 | - | - | TGTGCCAGCAGCCCGCCAGAGGGCCTCGGGTTCGAGACCCAGTACTTC | CASSPPEGLGFETQYF
TRBJ2-6 | TRBV19 | TRBD1 | - | TGTGCCAGTAGTTCGGGGACAGCCTCTGGGGCCAACGTCCTGACTTTC | CASSSGTASGANVLTF
TRBJ2-1 | TRBV19 | TRBD2 | - | TGTGCCAGTAGTTTCGGGACTAGCGGGGGGAGAGCTTACAATGAGCAGTTCTTC | CASSFGTSGGRAYNEQFF
TRBJ2-2 | TRBV18 | - | - | TGTGCCAGCTCACCTTTACAGAGCGGGGAGCTGTTTTTT | CASSPLQSGELFF
TRBJ1-3 | TRBV7-6 | - | once | TGTGCCAGCAGCTTATATACAGTAAGCTCTGGAAACACCATATATTTT | CASSLYTVSSGNTIYF
TRBJ2-1 | TRBV4-1 | TRBD2 | - | TGCGCCAGCAGAATAGCGGGGGACTCCTACAATGAGCAGTTCTTC | CASRIAGDSYNEQFF
TRBJ2-2 | TRBV9 | - | - | TGTGCCAGCAGCCCCCGACAAATCGGGGAGCTGTTTTTT | CASSPRQIGELFF
TRBJ2-7 | TRBV7-9 | - | - | TGTGCCAGCAGCTTAGCGAGCGGGCAGGGTGTCGACGAGCAGTACTTC | CASSLASGQGVDEQYF
TRBJ1-2 | TRBV19 | TRBD1 | - | TGTGCCAGTAGTAAGGACAGGGAGTATGGCTACACCTTC | CASSKDREYGYTF
TRBJ2-1 | TRBV5-4 | - | - | TGTGCCAGCAGTCCTGATGAGCAGTTCTTC | CASSPDEQFF
TRBJ2-7 | TRBV7-9 | - | - | TGTGCCAGCAGCTACGCGGTCGAGCAGTACTTC | CASSYAVEQYF
TRBJ2-3 | TRBV30 | - | once | TGTGCCTGGAGTCCCCCAGCGTTGAGCACAGATACGCAGTATTTT | CAWSPPALSTDTQYF
TRBJ2-1 | TRBV15 | - | - | TGTGCCACCGGATTAGGGACTTCATACAATGAGCAGTTCTTC | CATGLGTSYNEQFF
TRBJ1-3 | TRBV7-9 | - | - | TGTGCCAGCAGCACTGGGCCCGGAAACACCATATATTTT | CASSTGPGNTIYF
TRBJ1-6 | TRBV5-4 | - | - | TGTGCCAGCAGCTCCAAGGGGCAAAATAATTCACCCCTCCACTTT | CASSSKGQNNSPLHF
TRBJ2-3 | TRBV14 | - | - | TGTGCCAGCAGCCAAGACTTCACAGGCACAGATACGCAGTATTTT | CASSQDFTGTDTQYF
TRBJ2-1 | TRBV4-3 | TRBD1 | once | TGCGCCAGCAGCCAAGATCGGGGACAGGGTATCGATGAGCAGTTCTTC | CASSQDRGQGIDEQFF